A selection of T cell receptor beta chains follows, all from one sample in a study of cytomegalovirus exposure and HLA in healthy donors. Libraries were prepared by immunoSEQ multiplex PCR; TCRdb keeps only in-frame clonotypes and omits some of them. The sample lists 75,000 to 100,000 clones; approximately 80% were seen once. The sequenced sample was PBMCs. The receptors originated from a man between 40 and 49 years old in good health and CMV-seronegative. CDR3s include the opening cysteine and the closing phenylalanine or tryptophan. D genes are given only for firm matches. The size entry is marked missing in some rows and otherwise reads once, few, many or a size class.

TRBV27,NA,NA,TRBJ2-1,TGTGCCAGCAGCCAGACAGACCCCTCCTACAATGAGCAGTTCTTC,CASSQTDPSYNEQFF
TRBV2,NA,TRBD1,TRBJ2-7,TGTGCCAGCAGCAGAGGACAGGGGGTTTACGAGCAGTACTTC,CASSRGQGVYEQYF
TRBV30,NA,TRBD1,TRBJ1-1,TGTGCCTGGACTGTAACAGGGGGCTACACTGAAGCTTTCTTT,CAWTVTGGYTEAFF
TRBV4-1,NA,TRBD2,TRBJ2-3,TGCGCCAGCAGCCAAGATTGTTTGGGGGGGGTTCCGGCAGATACGCAGTATTTT,CASSQDCLGGVPADTQYF
TRBV9,NA,NA,TRBJ1-1,TGTGCCAGCAGCGTAGGGGGAGCTGAAGCTTTCTTT,CASSVGGAEAFF
TRBV7-9,NA,TRBD1,TRBJ2-1,TGTGCCAGCAGCCCCGGACAGGGGGCTTCTGAGCAGTTCTTC,CASSPGQGASEQFF
TRBV19,NA,NA,TRBJ1-5,TGTGCCAGTAGTCGGGGTAGCAATCAGCCCCAGCATTTT,CASSRGSNQPQHF
TRBV11-3,NA,TRBD2,TRBJ2-3,TGTGCCAGCAGCTTCAGCGGGAGAGGAGATACGCAGTATTTT,CASSFSGRGDTQYF
TRBV2,NA,TRBD2,TRBJ2-2,TGTGCCAGCAGGGGACTAGCCTACACCGGGGAGCTGTTTTTT,CASRGLAYTGELFF
TRBV30,NA,NA,TRBJ1-6,TGTGCCTGGAGCAAAGGGGTTCTCAATAATTCACCCCTCCACTTT,CAWSKGVLNNSPLHF
TRBV19,NA,TRBD1,TRBJ1-1,TGTGCCAGTAGTAAACTGTCAGGGGGCGAAGCTGAAGCTTTCTTT,CASSKLSGGEAEAFF
TRBV27,NA,NA,TRBJ2-2,TGTGCCAGCAGTGCTCATTGGGGGGTGGGGACCGGGGAGCTGTTTTTT,CASSAHWGVGTGELFF
TRBV6-4,NA,NA,TRBJ2-3,TGTGCCAGCAGTGACCAGGCGTTCCTCACAGATACGCAGTATTTT,CASSDQAFLTDTQYF
TRBV5-1,NA,NA,TRBJ2-2,TGCGCCAGCAGCTTGTGGGGCCAAAGACTAGACGGGGTCGGGGAGCTGTTTTTT,CASSLWGQRLDGVGELFF
TRBV28,NA,NA,TRBJ1-1,TGTGCCAGCAGTTTAGGCCGCACTGAAGCTTTCTTT,CASSLGRTEAFF
TRBV29-1,few,NA,TRBJ1-4,TGCAGCGTACGAGAGGGGGGGATGGAAAAACTGTTTTTT,CSVREGGMEKLFF
TRBV11-2,NA,TRBD1,TRBJ2-7,TGTGCCAGCAGCCTACAGGGGGCTCGTGAGCAGTACTTC,CASSLQGAREQYF
TRBV5-1,NA,TRBD2,TRBJ2-3,TGCGCCAGCAGCTTGGAGCGAGCGGGGAACACAGATACGCAGTATTTT,CASSLERAGNTDTQYF
TRBV5-6,NA,NA,TRBJ1-5,TGTGCCAGCAGCTGGAGGGGGGGGAGACTTAACAATCAGCCCCAGCATTTT,CASSWRGGRLNNQPQHF
TRBV29-1,NA,NA,TRBJ2-7,TGCAGCGTTCTCTGGGGCACCTACGAGCAGTACTTC,CSVLWGTYEQYF
TRBV7-6,NA,NA,TRBJ2-5,TGTGCCAGCAGCTTAAACAGGGTAGAGACCCAGTACTTC,CASSLNRVETQYF
TRBV19,once,TRBD1,TRBJ2-2,TGTGCCAGTAGACAGGGGGCACATCCAGACACCGGGGAGCTGTTTTTT,CASRQGAHPDTGELFF
TRBV11-2,NA,TRBD2,TRBJ2-3,TGTGCCAGCAGCTTCTCAGCGGGGGTTAGCACAGATACGCAGTATTTT,CASSFSAGVSTDTQYF
TRBV29-1,NA,NA,TRBJ2-1,TGCAGCGTCTCACTCGGTCCCAATGAGCAGTTCTTC,CSVSLGPNEQFF
TRBV5-1,NA,NA,TRBJ1-2,TGCGCCAGCAGTCCTCACTCGGGTGATGGCTACACCTTC,CASSPHSGDGYTF
TRBV9,NA,TRBD1,TRBJ1-6,TGTGCCAGCAGCGGTAGATGGACAGGAGGTTCACCCCTCCACTTT,CASSGRWTGGSPLHF
TRBV13,NA,NA,TRBJ2-7,TGTGCCAGCAGCCAATGGAACAGGGACGAGCAGTACTTC,CASSQWNRDEQYF
TRBV6-4,NA,TRBD1,TRBJ1-6,TGTGCCAGCAAGAGATTCGGGGACAGGGCCGGATCTAAGTCACCCCTCCACTTT,CASKRFGDRAGSKSPLHF
TRBV27,NA,TRBD2,TRBJ2-7,TGTGCCAGCAGTTGGACTAGCGGGAGTAAATACGAGCAGTGCTTC,CASSWTSGSKYEQCF
TRBV30,once,TRBD1,TRBJ1-5,TGTGCCTGGGGACAGGGGGCGAGTCAGCCCCAGCATTTT,CAWGQGASQPQHF
TRBV7-9,NA,TRBD2,TRBJ2-7,TGTGCCAGCCGGGGGGAAGGCTCTTCGGGGAGGCTCTACGAGCAGTACTTC,CASRGEGSSGRLYEQYF
TRBV7-9,NA,NA,TRBJ1-5,TGTGCCAGCAGCTTCGGAGGGAATCAGCCCCAGCATTTT,CASSFGGNQPQHF
TRBV30,NA,NA,TRBJ1-6,TGTGCCTGGAGCTGGGAGGGCCATAATTCACCCCTCCACTTT,CAWSWEGHNSPLHF
TRBV25-1,NA,TRBD2,TRBJ2-3,TGTGCCAGCAGCGAACTCACTAGCGGGGTCCCAGATACGCAGTATTTT,CASSELTSGVPDTQYF
TRBV6-5,NA,TRBD2,TRBJ2-3,TGTGCCAGCAGTACTAGCGGGACTAGCACAGATACGCAGTATTTT,CASSTSGTSTDTQYF
TRBV18,NA,NA,TRBJ2-7,TGTGCCAGCTCACCACCGACAGAACGGATCGAGCAGTACTTC,CASSPPTERIEQYF
TRBV6-1,NA,TRBD2,TRBJ2-2,TGTGCCAGCATCCCGCGGGAGTACACCGGGGAGCTGTTTTTT,CASIPREYTGELFF
TRBV7-6,NA,TRBD2,TRBJ2-2,TGTGCCAGCAGCTTTTCCTCGGGACTAGCGGGAGGGCCGGGTACCGGGGAGCTGTTTTTT,CASSFSSGLAGGPGTGELFF
TRBV6-1,NA,TRBD2,TRBJ2-2,TGTGCCACCAGACTAGCGGGAGGGACCGGGGAGCTGTTTTTT,CATRLAGGTGELFF
TRBV11-3,once,NA,TRBJ2-1,TGTGCCAGCAGCGGAACAGAGGGTTATGGCAATGAGCAGTTCTTC,CASSGTEGYGNEQFF
TRBV5-1,NA,NA,TRBJ2-7,TGCGCCAGCAGCTCACAGGGAAGTGGTCTCTCCTACGAGCAGTACTTC,CASSSQGSGLSYEQYF
TRBV13,NA,NA,TRBJ1-6,TGTGCCAGCAGCTTAGGGACAGCTAAGAATTCACCCCTCCACTTT,CASSLGTAKNSPLHF
TRBV7-9,NA,TRBD2,TRBJ2-7,TGTGCCAGCAGCTTAGTGGCTAGCGGCGAGCAGTACTTC,CASSLVASGEQYF
TRBV27,NA,TRBD2,TRBJ2-1,TGTGCCAGCTCACTTAGCGGGTGGTCCTACAATGAGCAGTTCTTC,CASSLSGWSYNEQFF
TRBV2,few,TRBD1,TRBJ1-1,TGTGCCAGCAGTGTTCCTGGACAGGGCACTGAAGCTTTCTTT,CASSVPGQGTEAFF
TRBV7-9,NA,NA,TRBJ1-2,TGTGCCAGCAGCTCGGACACAGCTAACTATGGCTACACCTTC,CASSSDTANYGYTF
TRBV15,NA,TRBD2,TRBJ2-3,TGTGCCACCAGCAGATTAGCGGGGAACACAGATACGCAGTATTTT,CATSRLAGNTDTQYF
TRBV30,few,TRBD1,TRBJ2-3,TGTGCCTGGAGTCGACAGGGGTCTTTGGATACGCAGTATTTT,CAWSRQGSLDTQYF
TRBV6-5,NA,TRBD2,TRBJ2-1,TGTGCCAGCAGTTACTCCGGGACTAGCTGGGAGCAGTTCTTC,CASSYSGTSWEQFF
TRBV2,NA,TRBD1,TRBJ2-5,TGTGCCAGCAGTGGGACAGGGCTCCAAGAGACCCAGTACTTC,CASSGTGLQETQYF
TRBV2,NA,NA,TRBJ1-2,TGTGCCAGCAGTGAACTCGTACGGGATGGCTACACCTTC,CASSELVRDGYTF
TRBV2,NA,TRBD2,TRBJ2-7,TGTGCCAGCAGTCGACTAGCTGCAACCTACGAGCAGTACTTC,CASSRLAATYEQYF
TRBV18,NA,NA,TRBJ2-4,TGTGCCAGCTCGCATCTAGGGGAAAAAAACATTCAGTACTTC,CASSHLGEKNIQYF
TRBV19,NA,TRBD2,TRBJ2-7,TGTGCCAGTACCCCCAGATTAGCGGGAGCCTTCTCCTACGAGCAGTACTTC,CASTPRLAGAFSYEQYF